The 8 T cell receptor beta chains presented below share a single source sample, sequenced in a study of Ad26.COV2.S vaccination and SARS-CoV-2 variants. TCRdb keeps only in-frame clones here, not all; method: immunoSEQ multiplex PCR. The table lists approximately 340,000 clones, under 95% of them singletons. This material consisted of peripheral blood, taken after recovery from COVID-19. Source of these receptors: a human donor who had recovered from COVID-19.

The genes are TRBV10-3 and TRBJ2-1, with a tentative D call TRBD1 (6 bases). The germline V gene has CDR1 ENHRY and CDR2 SYGVKD. The CDR3 sequence is 15 residues long. Trimming removed 2 bases at V and 5 bases at J, with 13 bases between. The CDR3 here is CAISETGTLNNEQFF. The CDR3 DNA reads as TGTGCCATCAGTGAGACCGGGACACTAAACAATGAGCAGTTCTTC.

This sequence joins TRBV19 and TRBJ1-4, with D perhaps TRBD1 (6 bases). Germline lookup yields CDR1 LNHDA and CDR2 SQIVND (reference sequence). The CDR3 consists of 13 residues. V gave up 10 bases and J gave up 3 bases, with 12 bases separating them. In nucleotides, the CDR3 is TGTGCCACCCGGACAGATCCTAATGAAAAACTGTTTTTT. It encodes CATRTDPNEKLFF.

Only one count was recorded for this clone. This sequence joins TRBV10-3 and TRBJ2-1; no clear D. Germline V gives CDR1 ENHRY, CDR2 SYGVKD. The ends were cut back, 0 bases at V and 0 bases at J, with 12 bases in the middle. The CDR3 has 17 amino acids. The CDR3 spells CAISESLAVLSYNEQFF. Here the CDR3 DNA reads TGTGCCATCAGTGAGTCTCTTGCGGTCCTCTCCTACAATGAGCAGTTCTTC.

V usage is TRBV5-4 and J usage is TRBJ1-1; 9 bases align to TRBD1. This CDR3 has 17 residues. The V gene end was trimmed by 3 bases and the J gene end by 4 bases; junction bases not matched to a gene: 13. The germline CDR1 and CDR2 sequences are SGHNT and YYREEE (reference sequence). The CDR3 nucleotides read TGTGCCAGCAGCTCCGTCCCGGGACAGGGTTCGGTCACTGAAGCTTTCTTT. Translated, it gives CASSSVPGQGSVTEAFF.

The V and J genes are TRBV27 and TRBJ2-5; weak D call: TRBD2 (6 bases). Germline V gene data show CDR1 as MNHEY and CDR2 as SMNVEV (reference sequence). V was clipped by 8 bases and J by 4 bases, with 14 bases between them. CDR3 size: 13 residues. The CDR3 region is CASGRGKLETQYF. The CDR3 coding sequence is TGTGCCAGCGGGCGGGGTAAATTAGAGACCCAGTACTTC.

The chain recombines TRBV19 with TRBJ2-1; no firm D call. The CDR3 spans 13 residues. Trimming cost V 4 bases and J 16 bases, with 20 bases left between them. Germline V CDR1 and CDR2: LNHDA, SQIVND (reference sequence). In nucleotides, the CDR3 is TGTGCCAGTAGTAGCCTTGGGCTCTGGACGGACTTCTTC. Encoded protein: CASSSLGLWTDFF.

V usage is TRBV6-5 and J usage is TRBJ2-4; perhaps TRBD1 as D (5 bases). The germline gives CDR1 MNHEY, CDR2 SVGAGI. V lost 4 bases and J 0 bases, leaving 13 bases between the germline ends. The CDR3 has 16 residues. CDR3 sequence reads: CASSFSDNLAKNIQYF. CDR3 coding DNA: TGTGCCAGCAGTTTCTCGGACAACCTAGCCAAAAACATTCAGTACTTC.

The chain's CDR3 is CAISESETANYGYTF. The DNA of the CDR3 is TGTGCCATCAGTGAGTCGGAAACAGCTAACTATGGCTACACCTTC. The chain links TRBV10-3 to TRBJ1-2; D is uncertain. CDR3 length: 15 amino acids. The V end was cut by 0 bases, the J end by 0 bases, with 8 bases between. Germline lookup yields CDR1 ENHRY and CDR2 SYGVKD.